What follows are 19 T cell receptor beta chains derived from one specimen sequenced in a study of T cells expressing NK-cell markers. TCRdb re-analyzed the 5' RACE reads; it lists each CDR3 protein once, without DNA. Across about 400,000 distinct CDR3 sequences, the top ten clones capture around 11% of the sample. The sample consisted of blood T cells: a sorted CD56 or NKG2C T cell subset, CD4+ or CD8+ T cells, or bulk PBMC T cells (not recorded which). Receptors were obtained from a woman aged 45 to 65 in good health.

The chain uses TRBV24-1 and TRBJ2-1; the TCRdb D gene call, TRBD1, has no DNA to confirm it. From germline, CDR1 is KGHDR and CDR2 SFDVKD. The length of the CDR3 is 14 residues. CDR3 sequence reads: CATSDPRQYNEQFF.

This rearrangement joins TRBV5-5 to TRBJ2-7; TCRdb names TRBD1, which stays unverified in the absence of DNA. CDR3 length: 12 amino acids. The germline V gene encodes CDR1 SGHKS and CDR2 YYEKEE (reference sequence). CDR3 loop: CASSRTGAEQYF.

The chain employs TRBV29-1 and TRBJ2-4. Looked up from germline, CDR1 is SQVTM and CDR2 is ANQGSEA. This CDR3 has 13 residues. The CDR3 loop reads CSVPHTAGDIQYF.

This rearrangement joins TRBV7-2 to TRBJ2-1. CDR3 length: 14 residues. Germline values: CDR1 SGHTA, CDR2 FQGNSA. CDR3 amino acids: CASSLSGSRNEQFF.

The chain recombines TRBV7-3 with TRBJ2-5. Germline-derived CDR1 and CDR2 are SGHTA and FQGTGA. This CDR3 contains 13 residues. The CDR3 loop reads CASSPTTRETQYF.

The chain uses TRBV15 and TRBJ2-7; TCRdb proposes TRBD2, but this gene call is untestable without DNA. Germline assignment: CDR1 LNHNV and CDR2 YYDKDF (reference sequence). The CDR3 has 13 amino acids. The CDR3 loop reads CATSKDPNYEQYF. Complete variable domain (other parts from reference TRBV15 and TRBJ2-7): DAMVIQNPRYQVTQFGKPVTLSCSQTLNHNVMYWYQQKSSQAPKLLFHYYDKDFNNEADTPDNFQSRRPNTSFCFLDIRSPGLGDTAMYLCATSKDPNYEQYFGPGTRLTVT.

This chain joins TRBV7-8 and TRBJ2-3; the TRBD1 assignment by TCRdb is unverifiable without DNA. CDR1 and CDR2 from the germline V gene are SGHVS and FQNEAQ. The CDR3 extends over 13 amino acids. CDR3 sequence: CASSPEGADTQYF.

The genes are TRBV5-1 and TRBJ1-1. There are 13 residues in the CDR3. Germline CDR1 SGHRS, CDR2 YFSETQ. The CDR3 here is CASMAFVGTEAFF.

This chain links TRBV2 with TRBJ2-1; the TCRdb call, TRBD2, lacks DNA for checking. The CDR3 contains 11 residues. CDR1 is SNHLY and CDR2 is FYNNEI in the germline V gene. The CDR3: CASSEPTKGFF.

The V call is TRBV12-3 or TRBV12-4, the J call TRBJ2-3. CDR3 length equals 14 residues. The CDR3 is CASSLAESTDTQYF.

This chain connects TRBV29-1 to TRBJ2-2; as DNA is missing, the TRBD1 call by TCRdb cannot be tested. Germline V lookup: CDR1 SQVTM, CDR2 ANQGSEA. The CDR3 totals 14 residues. The CDR3 reads CSVSNMGDTGELFF.

This sequence joins TRBV5-1 and TRBJ1-2. The V gene's germline CDR1 is SGHRS and CDR2 YFSETQ. CDR3 length equals 16 residues. The CDR3 region is CASSLGDIPASYGYTF.

The CDR3 loop is CASSLVGSVHEQYF. The chain couples TRBV5-5 to TRBJ2-7. The CDR3 has 14 residues. Per the germline V gene, CDR1 is SGHKS and CDR2 is YYEKEE (reference sequence).

The chain combines TRBV12-3 or TRBV12-4 with TRBJ1-5; checking the TCRdb D call of TRBD1 is not possible without DNA. The CDR3 is 16 residues long. The CDR3 loop reads CASTKRQGAFYQPQHF.

The rearrangement uses TRBV29-1 and TRBJ2-2; the TCRdb call, TRBD2, lacks DNA for checking. The germline V gene encodes CDR1 SQVTM and CDR2 ANQGSEA. CDR3 size: 16 residues. This chain's CDR3 is CSAEGLADGNTGELFF.

The V and J genes are TRBV29-1 and TRBJ2-1; TCRdb lists TRBD1, though no DNA is available to test this call. Germline-derived CDR1 and CDR2 are SQVTM and ANQGSEA. This CDR3 comprises 13 residues. The CDR3 sequence is CSVAGSLPNEQFF.

The chain recombines TRBV10-3 with TRBJ2-1; TCRdb's D call, TRBD2, is unchecked because there is no DNA. Germline lookup yields CDR1 ENHRY and CDR2 SYGVKD. CDR3 size: 12 residues. The CDR3 protein is CAIGSSGREQFF.

The CDR3 reads CASSLASGTGARADTQYF. This chain uses TRBV7-8 with TRBJ2-3; checking the TCRdb D call of TRBD1 is not possible without DNA. CDR1 SGHVS and CDR2 FQNEAQ come from the germline V gene. The length of the CDR3 is 18 residues.

The V and J genes are TRBV7-2 and TRBJ2-1; TCRdb's D gene call, TRBD2, goes unchecked for lack of DNA. The CDR3 has 17 amino acids. The germline CDR1 and CDR2 sequences are SGHTA and FQGNSA. CDR3 amino acids: CASSLVPSGLTYNEQFF.